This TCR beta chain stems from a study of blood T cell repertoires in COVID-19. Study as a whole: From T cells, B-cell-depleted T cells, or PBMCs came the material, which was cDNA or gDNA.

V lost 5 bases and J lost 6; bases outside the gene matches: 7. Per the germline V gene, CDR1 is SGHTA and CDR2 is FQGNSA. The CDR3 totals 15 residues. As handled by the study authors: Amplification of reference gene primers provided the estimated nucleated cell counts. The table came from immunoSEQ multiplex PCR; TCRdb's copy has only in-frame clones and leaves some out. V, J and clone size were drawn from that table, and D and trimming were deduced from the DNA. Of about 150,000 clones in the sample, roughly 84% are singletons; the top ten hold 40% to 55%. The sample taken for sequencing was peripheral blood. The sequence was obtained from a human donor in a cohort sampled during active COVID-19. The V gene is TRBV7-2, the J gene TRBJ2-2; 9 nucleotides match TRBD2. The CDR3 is CASSPGTSFSGELFF. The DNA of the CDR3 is TGTGCCAGCAGCCCCGGGACTAGCTTTTCCGGGGAGCTGTTTTTT.